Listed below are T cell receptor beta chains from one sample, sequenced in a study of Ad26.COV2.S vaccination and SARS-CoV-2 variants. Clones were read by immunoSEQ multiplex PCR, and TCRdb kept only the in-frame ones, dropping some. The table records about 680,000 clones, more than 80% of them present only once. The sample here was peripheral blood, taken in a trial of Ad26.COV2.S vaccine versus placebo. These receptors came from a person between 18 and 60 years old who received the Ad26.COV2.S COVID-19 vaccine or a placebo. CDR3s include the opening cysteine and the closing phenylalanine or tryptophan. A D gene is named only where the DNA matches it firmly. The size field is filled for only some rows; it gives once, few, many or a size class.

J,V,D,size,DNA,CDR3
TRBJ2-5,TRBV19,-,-,TGTGCCAGTAGACCTAGTGGGGCCGGGACCCAGTACTTC,CASRPSGAGTQYF
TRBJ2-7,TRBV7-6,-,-,TGTGCCAGCAGCTTAGCCCCAGGTGTCGAGCAGTACTTC,CASSLAPGVEQYF
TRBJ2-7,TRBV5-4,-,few,TGTGCCAGCAGCGAACCGGGTCCGAGCTCCTACGAGCAGTACTTC,CASSEPGPSSYEQYF
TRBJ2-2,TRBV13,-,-,TGTGCCAGCAGGCCCCTAAGGGACGAAGGAGGTTTTGCCGGGGAGCTGTTTTTT,CASRPLRDEGGFAGELFF
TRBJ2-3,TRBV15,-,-,TGTGCCACCAGCAGGGGGGGATCAGATACGCAGTATTTT,CATSRGGSDTQYF
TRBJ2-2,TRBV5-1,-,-,TGCGCCAGCAACCTGGCCGGAGGGGACGGGGAGCTGTTTTTT,CASNLAGGDGELFF
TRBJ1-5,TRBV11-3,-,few,TGTGCCAGCAGCCCGGAAGGGATAGGTCAGCCCCAGCATTTT,CASSPEGIGQPQHF
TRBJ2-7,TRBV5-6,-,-,TGTGCCAGCAGCCGGGATAGGACAGTCTCCTACGAGCAGTACTTC,CASSRDRTVSYEQYF
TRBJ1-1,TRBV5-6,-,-,TGTGCCAGCAGCTTTTTGACAATGAACACTGAAGCTTTCTTT,CASSFLTMNTEAFF
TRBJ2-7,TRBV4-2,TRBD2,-,TGTGCCAGCAGCCAAGAAACTAGCGGGAGGCCCTACGAGCAGTACTTC,CASSQETSGRPYEQYF
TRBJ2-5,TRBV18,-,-,TGTGCCAGCTCACCATTCGAGACCCAGTACTTC,CASSPFETQYF
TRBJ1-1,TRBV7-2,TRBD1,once,TGTGCCAGCAGCTCAACCCCCCTGACAGGGATCACTGAAGCTTTCTTT,CASSSTPLTGITEAFF
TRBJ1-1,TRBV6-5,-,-,TGTGCCAGCACTCGGGGGTATGGCACTGAAGCTTTCTTT,CASTRGYGTEAFF
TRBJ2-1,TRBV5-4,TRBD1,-,TGTGCCAGCAGCTTGGGGGGTAGGGGGCCTTTTAGGAATGAGCAGTTCTTC,CASSLGGRGPFRNEQFF
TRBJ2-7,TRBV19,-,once,TGTGCCAGTAGTCAGGGTCTCGAGCAGTACTTC,CASSQGLEQYF
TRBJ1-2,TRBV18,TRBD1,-,TGTGCCAGCTCACTCGGACAGGGGCGCTTGTATGGCTACACCTTC,CASSLGQGRLYGYTF
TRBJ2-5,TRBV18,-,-,TGTGCCAGCTCACCCTGGACTGAAGAGACCCAGTACTTC,CASSPWTEETQYF
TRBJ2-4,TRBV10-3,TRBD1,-,TGTGCCATCAGTGACCCGACAGGGGTAGGCAAAAACATTCAGTACTTC,CAISDPTGVGKNIQYF
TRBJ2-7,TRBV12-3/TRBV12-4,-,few,TGTGCCAGCAGTTTTGATAGCCCCTACGAGCAGTACTTC,CASSFDSPYEQYF
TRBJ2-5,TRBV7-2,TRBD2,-,TGTGCCAGCAGCCTAGTCGGTGGCGGGAGTTGGGAGGAGACCCAGTACTTC,CASSLVGGGSWEETQYF
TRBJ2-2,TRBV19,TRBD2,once,TGTGCCAGTACCTCGTATAGGGGGAGCGGGAGGGTCGCCGGGGAGCTGTTTTTT,CASTSYRGSGRVAGELFF
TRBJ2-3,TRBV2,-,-,TGTGCCAGCAGTGTGGCGGGATACACAGATACGCAGTATTTT,CASSVAGYTDTQYF
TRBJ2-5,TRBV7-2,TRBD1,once,TGTGCCAGCAGCTTAGCGATGGGACAGGAGGGAGAGACCCAGTACTTC,CASSLAMGQEGETQYF
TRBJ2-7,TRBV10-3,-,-,TGTGCCTCCGGACTCATTAAGTACGAGCAGTACTTC,CASGLIKYEQYF
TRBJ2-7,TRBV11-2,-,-,TGTGCCAGCAGCTTAGATTACGACGGGAGCGAGCAGTACTTC,CASSLDYDGSEQYF
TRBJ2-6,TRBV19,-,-,TGTGCCAGTAGTCCAGCCCACTCTGGGGCCAACGTCCTGACTTTC,CASSPAHSGANVLTF
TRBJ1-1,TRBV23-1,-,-,TGCGCCAGCAGGGACACTGAAGCTTTCTTT,CASRDTEAFF
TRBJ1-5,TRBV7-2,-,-,TGTGCCAGCAGCTTAGAACAGCTCAGCAATCAGCCCCAGCATTTT,CASSLEQLSNQPQHF
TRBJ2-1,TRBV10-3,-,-,TGTGCCATCGGCCGGGGCAGGGGAGCCTACAATGAGCAGTTCTTC,CAIGRGRGAYNEQFF
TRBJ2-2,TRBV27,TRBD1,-,TGTGCCAGCAGTTTAACGACAGGGGGGACGGACACCGGGGAGCTGTTTTTT,CASSLTTGGTDTGELFF
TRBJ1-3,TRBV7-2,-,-,TGTGCCAGCAGCTTAGGCCCGGCGGAGGGAAACACCATATATTTT,CASSLGPAEGNTIYF
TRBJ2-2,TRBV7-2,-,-,TGTGCCAGCAGCCCCGGGGCAGGGGTTTCTGGGGAGCTGTTTTTT,CASSPGAGVSGELFF
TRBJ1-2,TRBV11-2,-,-,TGTGCCAGCAGCTTAGGACCGGACAGCACATATGGCTACACCTTC,CASSLGPDSTYGYTF
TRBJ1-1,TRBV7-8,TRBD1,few,TGTGCCAGCAGCCACATGATGACAGGGGTAAACACTGAAGCTTTCTTT,CASSHMMTGVNTEAFF
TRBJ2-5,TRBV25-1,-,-,TGTGCCAGCTCATGGCTCTCGGGGGTCCAAGAGACCCAGTACTTC,CASSWLSGVQETQYF
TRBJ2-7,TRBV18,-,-,TGTGCCAGCTCACCGGTTGGGGTCTCCTACGAGCAGTACTTC,CASSPVGVSYEQYF
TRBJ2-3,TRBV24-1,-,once,TGTGCCACCAGTCCGGGGACCGATACGCAGTATTTT,CATSPGTDTQYF
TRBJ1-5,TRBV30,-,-,TGTGCCTGGGGGGAAAGGAATCAGCCCCAGCATTTT,CAWGERNQPQHF
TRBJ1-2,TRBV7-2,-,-,TGTGCCAGCAGCTTAAACCCGGGGTTCACAGGGATGGGCTACACCTTC,CASSLNPGFTGMGYTF
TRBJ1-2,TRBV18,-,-,TGTGCCAGCTCACCTGAACAGCACTATGGCTACACCTTC,CASSPEQHYGYTF
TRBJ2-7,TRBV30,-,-,TGTGCCTGGAGAGGGGGATATGTCGAGCAGTACTTC,CAWRGGYVEQYF
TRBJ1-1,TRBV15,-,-,TGTGCCACCAGCAGACCCAGGGGTTTGGCTGAAGCTTTCTTT,CATSRPRGLAEAFF
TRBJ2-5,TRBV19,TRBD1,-,TGTGCCAGTAGCACACAGGGACAGAAGGAGACCCAGTACTTC,CASSTQGQKETQYF
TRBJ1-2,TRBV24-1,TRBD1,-,TGTGCCACCAGTGATCCCGGGACAGTCCCCTTCTTC,CATSDPGTVPFF